This T cell receptor beta chain emerged from a study of T-cell memory formation after mild COVID-19. Background on the study: TCR clusters were largely donor specific. Whole-study findings and limits: Contracting CD4+ clones were located mainly in CM and EM, and CD8+ clones in EMRA. For second-wave clones that peaked at day 37, SARS-CoV-2 specificity went unverified.

The CDR3 covers 13 residues. V lost 10 bases to trimming and J lost 5 bases, with 17 bases between them. MiXCR, applied by TCRdb to the 5' RACE reads, yields one record per CDR3 protein. There are nearly 200,000 distinct CDR3 sequences in the sample; 15% to 20% occur only once, and 2% to 2.5% lies in the top ten. Comment on this clonotype: Its cognate antigen is unknown.

The rearrangement uses TRBV12-3 or TRBV12-4 and TRBJ1-1, with D possibly matching TRBD1 (5 bases). Sequences were obtained from PBMCs or a T cell subset sorted from them (not recorded which). This receptor was identified in an adult woman who had mild COVID-19 (a few samples of this study predate the infection). Cell type and time point are not known. The CDR3 region has the DNA TGTGCCACCGACGTCCAGGGAGGAACTGAAGCTTTCTTT. This gives the protein CATDVQGGTEAFF.